This T cell receptor (beta chain) is drawn from a study of CD4 T cells in relation to SARS-CoV-2 and coronaviruses. Unexposed donor CD4+ T cells date from about 2010-2019, before the COVID-19 pandemic. Isolation of CD4+ T cells took place after approximately 10 days in culture. Germline lookup yields CDR1 SGHDN and CDR2 FVKESK. The CDR3 is 18 amino acids. Trimming cost V 3 bases and J 5 bases; bases outside gene matches: 15. This clone occurred once. The antigen is unknown. Sequencing used immunoSEQ multiplex PCR; TCRdb keeps in-frame clones, though not all of them. The sample lists about 20,000 clones; more than 70% were seen once.

The specimen sequenced was CD4+ T cells from PBMCs, cultured in vitro. This TCR derives from a human donor in good health. This chain connects TRBV14 to TRBJ2-5, with 10 bases identical to TRBD2. In DNA, the CDR3 is TGTGCCAGCAGCCACGCTCCTTCAAGCGGGAGGGCCGGGGAGACCCAGTACTTC. As protein: CASSHAPSSGRAGETQYF.